This T cell receptor (beta chain) was identified in a study of T-cell memory formation after mild COVID-19. Overall study findings and caveats: Later expanders leaned CD4+, whereas clones that contracted between day 15 and 85 were balanced CD4/CD8.

CDR3 size: 14 residues. The germline gives CDR1 MNHEY, CDR2 SVGAGI. The V gene lost 5 bases and the J gene lost 3 bases, with 13 bases spanning the gap. This clonotype turned up a few times. Its antigen is not identified. MiXCR, run by TCRdb on the 5' RACE reads, gives a single entry per CDR3 protein. The repertoire holds some 150,000 distinct CDR3 sequences, around 5.8% seen once, with roughly 1.9% in the top ten. Sample: PBMCs or a T cell subset sorted from them (not recorded which). The source of this sequence is an adult woman who had mild COVID-19 (a few samples of this study predate the infection). Cell type and time point are not known. The rearrangement joins TRBV6-5 to TRBJ1-2; D unresolved. CDR3 nucleotide sequence: TGTGCCAGCAGTAAACGGTACAGTCACTATGGCTACACCTTC. Protein: CASSKRYSHYGYTF.